This T cell receptor beta chain was profiled in a study of blood T cell repertoires in COVID-19. Repertoires were generated with immunoSEQ multiplex PCR, while TCRdb's copy carries only in-frame clones and drops some. The sample holds some 70,000 clones, more than 80% seen once. Trimming removed 1 base from V and 2 bases from J; junction bases left unmatched: 5. Germline V gene data show CDR1 as MNHNS and CDR2 as SASEGT. The CDR3 extends over 15 amino acids. This receptor was obtained from a woman aged 80 or over with active COVID-19. The chain couples TRBV6-1 to TRBJ2-7; TRBD2 agrees at 7 bases. The source material was peripheral blood. CDR3 nucleotide sequence: TGTGCCAGCAGTGAAGTCGGGGGAGGGACCTACGAGCAGTACTTC. Residues: CASSEVGGGTYEQYF.